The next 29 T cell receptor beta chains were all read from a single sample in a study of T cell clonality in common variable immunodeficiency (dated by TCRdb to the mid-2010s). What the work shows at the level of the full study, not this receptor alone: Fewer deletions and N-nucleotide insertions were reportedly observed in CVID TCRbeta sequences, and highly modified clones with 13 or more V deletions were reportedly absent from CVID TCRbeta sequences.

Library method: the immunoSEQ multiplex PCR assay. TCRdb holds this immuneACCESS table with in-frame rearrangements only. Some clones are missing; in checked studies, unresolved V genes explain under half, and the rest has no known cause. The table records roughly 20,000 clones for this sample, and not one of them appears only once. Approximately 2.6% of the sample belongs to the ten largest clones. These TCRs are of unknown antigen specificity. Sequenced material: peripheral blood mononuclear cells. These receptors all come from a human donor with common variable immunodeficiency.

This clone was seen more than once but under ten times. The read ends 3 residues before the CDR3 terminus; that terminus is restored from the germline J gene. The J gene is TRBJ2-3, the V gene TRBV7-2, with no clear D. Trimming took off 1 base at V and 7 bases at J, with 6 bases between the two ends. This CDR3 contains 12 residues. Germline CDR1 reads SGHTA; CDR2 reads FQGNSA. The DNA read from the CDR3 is TGTGCCAGCAGCTTAGAGCTAAATACG. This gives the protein CASSLELNT. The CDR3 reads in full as CASSLELNTQYF. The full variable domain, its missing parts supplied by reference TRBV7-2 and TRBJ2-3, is GAGVSQSPSNKVTEKGKDVELRCDPISGHTALYWYRQSLGQGLEFLIYFQGNSAPDKSGLPSDRFSAERTGGSVSTLTIQRTQQEDSAVYLCASSLELNTQYFGPGTRLTVL.

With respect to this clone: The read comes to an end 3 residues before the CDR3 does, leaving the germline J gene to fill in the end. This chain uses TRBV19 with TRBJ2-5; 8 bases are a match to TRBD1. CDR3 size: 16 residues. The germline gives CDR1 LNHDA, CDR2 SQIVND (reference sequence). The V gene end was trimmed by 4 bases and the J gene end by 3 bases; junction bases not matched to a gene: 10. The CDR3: CASSRLGTGREETQYF. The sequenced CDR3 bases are TGTGCCAGTAGTAGACTCGGGACAGGACGAGAAGAGACC.

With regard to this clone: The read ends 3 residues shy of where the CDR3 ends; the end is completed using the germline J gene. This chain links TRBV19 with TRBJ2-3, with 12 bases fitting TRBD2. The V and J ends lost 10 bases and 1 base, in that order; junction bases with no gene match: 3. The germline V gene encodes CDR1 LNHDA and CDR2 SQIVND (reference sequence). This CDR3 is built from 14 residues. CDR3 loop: CATGTSGCTDTQYF. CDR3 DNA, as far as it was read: TGTGCCACCGGGACTAGCGGGTGCACAGATACG.

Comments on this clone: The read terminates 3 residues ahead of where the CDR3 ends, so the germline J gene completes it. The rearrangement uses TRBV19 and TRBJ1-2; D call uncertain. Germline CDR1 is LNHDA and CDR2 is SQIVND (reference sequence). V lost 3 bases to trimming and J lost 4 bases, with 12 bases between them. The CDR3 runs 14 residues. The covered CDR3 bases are TGTGCCAGTAGTATTGGGCTTCTGGGCTATGGC. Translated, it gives CASSIGLLGYG. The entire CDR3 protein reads CASSIGLLGYGYTF.

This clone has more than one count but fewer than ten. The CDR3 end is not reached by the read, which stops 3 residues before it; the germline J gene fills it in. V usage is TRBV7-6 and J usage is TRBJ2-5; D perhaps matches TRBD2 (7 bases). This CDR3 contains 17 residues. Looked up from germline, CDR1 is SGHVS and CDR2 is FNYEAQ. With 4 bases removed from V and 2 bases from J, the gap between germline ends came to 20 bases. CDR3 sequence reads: CASSSDGGRIYQETQYF. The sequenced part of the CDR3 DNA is TGTGCCAGCAGCTCGGACGGGGGGCGAATTTATCAAGAGACC. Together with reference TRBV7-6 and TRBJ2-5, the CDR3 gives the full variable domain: GAGVSQSPRYKVTKRGQDVALRCDPISGHVSLYWYRQALGQGPEFLTYFNYEAQQDKSGLPNDRFSAERPEGSISTLTIQRTEQRDSAMYRCASSSDGGRIYQETQYFGPGTRLLVL.

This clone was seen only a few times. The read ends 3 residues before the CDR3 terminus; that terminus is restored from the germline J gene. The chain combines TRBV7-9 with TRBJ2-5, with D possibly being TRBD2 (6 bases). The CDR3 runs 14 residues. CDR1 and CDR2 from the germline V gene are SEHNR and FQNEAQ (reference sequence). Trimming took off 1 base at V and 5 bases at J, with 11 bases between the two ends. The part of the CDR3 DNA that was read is TGTGCCAGCAGCTTAGGGGACTTTAAGGAGACC. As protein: CASSLGDFKET. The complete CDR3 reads CASSLGDFKETQYF.

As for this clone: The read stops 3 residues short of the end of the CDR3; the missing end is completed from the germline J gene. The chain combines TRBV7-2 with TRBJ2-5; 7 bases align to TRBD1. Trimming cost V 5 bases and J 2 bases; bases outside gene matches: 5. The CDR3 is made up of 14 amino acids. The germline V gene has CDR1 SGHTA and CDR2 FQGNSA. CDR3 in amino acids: CASSPRTGQETQYF. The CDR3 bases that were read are TGTGCCAGCAGCCCCCGGACAGGACAAGAGACC.

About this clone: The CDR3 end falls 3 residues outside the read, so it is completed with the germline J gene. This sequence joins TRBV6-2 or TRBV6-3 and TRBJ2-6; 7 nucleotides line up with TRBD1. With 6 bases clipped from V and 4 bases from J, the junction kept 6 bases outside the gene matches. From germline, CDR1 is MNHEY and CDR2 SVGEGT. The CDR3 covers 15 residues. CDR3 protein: CASSGQAAGANVLTF. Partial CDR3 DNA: TGTGCCAGCAGCGGACAGGCGGCCGGGGCCAACGTC.

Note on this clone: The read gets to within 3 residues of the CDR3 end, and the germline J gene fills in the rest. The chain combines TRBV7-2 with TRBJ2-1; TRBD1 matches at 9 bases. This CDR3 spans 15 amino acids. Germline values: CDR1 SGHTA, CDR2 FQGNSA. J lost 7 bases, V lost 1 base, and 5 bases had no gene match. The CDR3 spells CASSLGDRVWNEQFF. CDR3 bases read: TGTGCCAGCAGCTTAGGGGACAGGGTGTGGAATGAG. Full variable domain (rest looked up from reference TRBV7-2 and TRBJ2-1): GAGVSQSPSNKVTEKGKDVELRCDPISGHTALYWYRQSLGQGLEFLIYFQGNSAPDKSGLPSDRFSAERTGGSVSTLTIQRTQQEDSAVYLCASSLGDRVWNEQFFGPGTRLTVL.

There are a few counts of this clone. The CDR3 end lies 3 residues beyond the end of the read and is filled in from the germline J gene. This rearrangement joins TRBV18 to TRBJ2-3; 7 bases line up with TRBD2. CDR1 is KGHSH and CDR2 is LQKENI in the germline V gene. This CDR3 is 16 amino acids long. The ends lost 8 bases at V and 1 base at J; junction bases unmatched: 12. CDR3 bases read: TGTGCCAGCCCACTGCCTAGCGGAGGCCGCACAGATACG. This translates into CASPLPSGGRTDT. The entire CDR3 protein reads CASPLPSGGRTDTQYF.

The CDR3 region is CASSLGQGNNEQFF. Incomplete CDR3 DNA: TGTGCCAGCAGCTTAGGTCAGGGGAACAATGAG. The chain carries TRBV7-9 and TRBJ2-1; weak D call: TRBD1 (6 bases). Read coverage stops 3 residues before the CDR3 terminus; the germline J gene supplies the remainder. CDR3 length equals 14 residues. Germline V CDR1 and CDR2: SEHNR, FQNEAQ (reference sequence). Trimming removed 1 base at V and 5 bases at J, with 9 bases between.

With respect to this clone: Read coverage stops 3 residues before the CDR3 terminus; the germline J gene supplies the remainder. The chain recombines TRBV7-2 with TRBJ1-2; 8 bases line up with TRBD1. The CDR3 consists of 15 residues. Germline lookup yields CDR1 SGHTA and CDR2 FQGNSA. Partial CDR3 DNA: TGTGCCAGCAGCTTAATAGGTCAGGGGGCGCAAGGC. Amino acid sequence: CASSLIGQGAQG. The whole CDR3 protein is CASSLIGQGAQGYTF. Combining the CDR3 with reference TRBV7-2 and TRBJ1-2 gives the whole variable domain GAGVSQSPSNKVTEKGKDVELRCDPISGHTALYWYRQSLGQGLEFLIYFQGNSAPDKSGLPSDRFSAERTGGSVSTLTIQRTQQEDSAVYLCASSLIGQGAQGYTFGSGTRLTVV.

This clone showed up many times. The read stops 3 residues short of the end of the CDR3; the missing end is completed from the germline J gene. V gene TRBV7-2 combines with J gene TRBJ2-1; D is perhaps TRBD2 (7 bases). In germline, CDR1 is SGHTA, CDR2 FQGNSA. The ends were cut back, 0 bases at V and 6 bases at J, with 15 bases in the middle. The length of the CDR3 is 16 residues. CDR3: CASSLAGGGAGNEQFF. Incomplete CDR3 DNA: TGTGCCAGCAGCTTAGCGGGAGGGGGGGCAGGCAATGAG.

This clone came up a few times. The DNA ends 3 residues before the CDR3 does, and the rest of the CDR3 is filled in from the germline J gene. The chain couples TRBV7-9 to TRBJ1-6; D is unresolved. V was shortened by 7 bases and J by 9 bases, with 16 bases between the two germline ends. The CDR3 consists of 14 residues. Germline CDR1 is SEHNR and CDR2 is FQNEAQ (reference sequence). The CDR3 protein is CASNEWASGSPLHF. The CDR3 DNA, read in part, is TGTGCCAGCAATGAGTGGGCGAGCGGTTCACCC.

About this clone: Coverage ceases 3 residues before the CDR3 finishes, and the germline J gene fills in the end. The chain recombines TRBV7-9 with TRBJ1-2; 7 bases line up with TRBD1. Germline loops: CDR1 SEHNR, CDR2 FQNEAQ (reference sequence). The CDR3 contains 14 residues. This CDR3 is CASSLAEGAGGYTF. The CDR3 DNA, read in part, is TGTGCCAGCAGCTTAGCAGAGGGGGCGGGCGGC.

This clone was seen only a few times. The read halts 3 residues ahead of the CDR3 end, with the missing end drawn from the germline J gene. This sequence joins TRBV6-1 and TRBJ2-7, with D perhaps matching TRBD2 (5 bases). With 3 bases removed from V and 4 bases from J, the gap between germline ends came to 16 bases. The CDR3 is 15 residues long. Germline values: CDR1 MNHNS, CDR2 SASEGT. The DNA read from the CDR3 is TGTGCCAGCAGTGACCTAGCCGGGCAGTATTACGAG. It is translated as CASSDLAGQYYE. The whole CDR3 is CASSDLAGQYYEQYF.

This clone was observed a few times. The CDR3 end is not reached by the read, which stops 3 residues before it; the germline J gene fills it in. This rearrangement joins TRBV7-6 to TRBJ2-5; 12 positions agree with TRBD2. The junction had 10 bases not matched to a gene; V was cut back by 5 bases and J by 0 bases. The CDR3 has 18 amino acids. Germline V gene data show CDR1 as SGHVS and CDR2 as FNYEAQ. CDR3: CASSPGLAGSRHQETQYF. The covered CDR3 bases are TGTGCCAGCAGCCCCGGACTAGCGGGGTCCCGCCACCAAGAGACC. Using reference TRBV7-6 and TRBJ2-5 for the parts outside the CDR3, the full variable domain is GAGVSQSPRYKVTKRGQDVALRCDPISGHVSLYWYRQALGQGPEFLTYFNYEAQQDKSGLPNDRFSAERPEGSISTLTIQRTEQRDSAMYRCASSPGLAGSRHQETQYFGPGTRLLVL.

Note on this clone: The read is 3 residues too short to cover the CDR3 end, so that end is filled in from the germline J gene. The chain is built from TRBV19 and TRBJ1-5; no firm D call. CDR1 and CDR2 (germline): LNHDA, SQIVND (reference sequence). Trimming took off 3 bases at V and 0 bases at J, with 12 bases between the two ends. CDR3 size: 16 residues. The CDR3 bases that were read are TGTGCCAGTAGTATCACGCCAGGTTATAGCAATCAGCCC. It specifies CASSITPGYSNQP. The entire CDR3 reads CASSITPGYSNQPQHF. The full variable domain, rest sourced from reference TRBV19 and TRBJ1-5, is DGGITQSPKYLFRKEGQNVTLSCEQNLNHDAMYWYRQDPGQGLRLIYYSQIVNDFQKGDIAEGYSVSREKKESFPLTVTSAQKNPTAFYLCASSITPGYSNQPQHFGDGTRLSIL.

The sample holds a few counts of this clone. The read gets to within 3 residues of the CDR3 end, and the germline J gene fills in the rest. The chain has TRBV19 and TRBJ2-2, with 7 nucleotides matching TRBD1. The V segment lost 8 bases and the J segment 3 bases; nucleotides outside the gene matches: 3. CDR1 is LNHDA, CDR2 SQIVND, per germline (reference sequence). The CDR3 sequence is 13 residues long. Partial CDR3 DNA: TGTGCCAGTGGAACAGGGGACACCGGGGAG. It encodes CASGTGDTGE. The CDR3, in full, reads CASGTGDTGELFF.

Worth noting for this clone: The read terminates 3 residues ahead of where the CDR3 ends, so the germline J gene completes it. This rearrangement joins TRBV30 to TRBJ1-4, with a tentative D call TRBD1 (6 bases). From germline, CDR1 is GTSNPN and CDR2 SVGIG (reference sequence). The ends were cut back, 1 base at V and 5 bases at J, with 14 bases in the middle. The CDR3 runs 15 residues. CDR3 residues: CAWSGHRAPNEKLFF. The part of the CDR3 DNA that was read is TGTGCCTGGAGTGGTCACAGGGCACCAAATGAAAAA.

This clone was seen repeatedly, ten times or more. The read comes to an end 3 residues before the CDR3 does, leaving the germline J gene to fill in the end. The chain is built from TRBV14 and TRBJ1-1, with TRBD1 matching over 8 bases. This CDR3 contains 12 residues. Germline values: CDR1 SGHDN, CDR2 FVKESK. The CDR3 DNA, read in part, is TGTGCCAGCAGCCAGCGGACAGGGGAA. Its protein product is CASSQRTGE. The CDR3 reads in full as CASSQRTGEAFF. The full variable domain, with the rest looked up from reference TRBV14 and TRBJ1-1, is EAGVTQFPSHSVIEKGQTVTLRCDPISGHDNLYWYRRVMGKEIKFLLHFVKESKQDESGMPNNRFLAERTGGTYSTLKVQPAELEDSGVYFCASSQRTGEAFFGQGTRLTVV.

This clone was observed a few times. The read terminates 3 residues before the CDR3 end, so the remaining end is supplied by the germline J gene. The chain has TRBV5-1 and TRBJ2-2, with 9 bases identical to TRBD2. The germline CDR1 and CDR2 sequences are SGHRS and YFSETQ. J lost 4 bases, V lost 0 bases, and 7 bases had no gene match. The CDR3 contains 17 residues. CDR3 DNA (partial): TGCGCCAGCAGCTTGGAGGGGACTAGCAGGATCACCGGGGAG. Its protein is CASSLEGTSRITGE. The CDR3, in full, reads CASSLEGTSRITGELFF.

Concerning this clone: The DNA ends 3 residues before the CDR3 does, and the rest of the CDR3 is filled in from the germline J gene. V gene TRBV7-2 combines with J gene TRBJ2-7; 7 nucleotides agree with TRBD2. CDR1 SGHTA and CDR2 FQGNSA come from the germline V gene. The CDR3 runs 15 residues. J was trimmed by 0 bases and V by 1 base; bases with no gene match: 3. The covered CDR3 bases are TGTGCCAGCAGCTTAGTTAGCGGGCCCTCCTACGAG. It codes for CASSLVSGPSYE. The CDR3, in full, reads CASSLVSGPSYEQYF.

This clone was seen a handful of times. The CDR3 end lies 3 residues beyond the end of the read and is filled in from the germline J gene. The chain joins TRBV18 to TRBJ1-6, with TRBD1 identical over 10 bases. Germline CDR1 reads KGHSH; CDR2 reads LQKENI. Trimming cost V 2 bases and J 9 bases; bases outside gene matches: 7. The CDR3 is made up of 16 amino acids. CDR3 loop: CASSPYSGQGSSPLHF. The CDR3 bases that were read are TGTGCCAGCTCACCATATTCGGGACAGGGGAGTTCACCC.

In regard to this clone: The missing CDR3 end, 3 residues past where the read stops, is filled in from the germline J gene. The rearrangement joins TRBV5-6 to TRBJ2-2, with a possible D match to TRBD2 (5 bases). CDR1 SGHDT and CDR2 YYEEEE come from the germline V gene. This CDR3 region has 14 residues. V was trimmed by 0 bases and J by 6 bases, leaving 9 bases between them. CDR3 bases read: TGTGCCAGCAGCTTGGGACTATGGCCCGGGGAG. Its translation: CASSLGLWPGE. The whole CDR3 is CASSLGLWPGELFF. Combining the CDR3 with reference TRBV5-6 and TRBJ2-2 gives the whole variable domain DAGVTQSPTHLIKTRGQQVTLRCSPKSGHDTVSWYQQALGQGPQFIFQYYEEEERQRGNFPDRFSGHQFPNYSSELNVNALLLGDSALYLCASSLGLWPGELFFGEGSRLTVL.

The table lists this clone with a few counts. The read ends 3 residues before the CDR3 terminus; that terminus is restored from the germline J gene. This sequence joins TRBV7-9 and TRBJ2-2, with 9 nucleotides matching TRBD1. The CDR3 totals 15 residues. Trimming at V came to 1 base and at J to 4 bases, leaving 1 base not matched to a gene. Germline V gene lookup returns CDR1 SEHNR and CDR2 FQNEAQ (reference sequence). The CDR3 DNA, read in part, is TGTGCCAGCAGCTTAGGGGACAGGGTCACCGGGGAG. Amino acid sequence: CASSLGDRVTGE. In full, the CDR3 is CASSLGDRVTGELFF.

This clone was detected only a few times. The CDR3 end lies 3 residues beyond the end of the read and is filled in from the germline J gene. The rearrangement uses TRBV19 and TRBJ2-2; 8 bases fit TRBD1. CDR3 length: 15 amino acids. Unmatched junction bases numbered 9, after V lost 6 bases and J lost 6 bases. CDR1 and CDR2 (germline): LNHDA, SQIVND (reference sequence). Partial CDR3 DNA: TGTGCCAGTAGCCCTCTCCAGGGGGCGCCCGGGGAG. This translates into CASSPLQGAPGE. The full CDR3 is CASSPLQGAPGELFF.

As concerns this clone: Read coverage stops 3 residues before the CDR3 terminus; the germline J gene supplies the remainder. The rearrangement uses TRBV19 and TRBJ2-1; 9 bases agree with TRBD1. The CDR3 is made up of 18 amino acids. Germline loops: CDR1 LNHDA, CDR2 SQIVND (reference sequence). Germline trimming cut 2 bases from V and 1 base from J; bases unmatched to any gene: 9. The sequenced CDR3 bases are TGTGCCAGTAGTATAACAGGGGGCCTCCTGCTTTCCTACAATGAG. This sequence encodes CASSITGGLLLSYNE. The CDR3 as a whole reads CASSITGGLLLSYNEQFF.

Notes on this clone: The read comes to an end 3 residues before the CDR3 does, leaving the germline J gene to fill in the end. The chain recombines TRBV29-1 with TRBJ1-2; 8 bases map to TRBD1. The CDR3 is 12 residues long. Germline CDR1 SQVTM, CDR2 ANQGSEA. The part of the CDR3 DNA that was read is TGCAGCGTTGGACAGGGGATAGGGGGC. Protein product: CSVGQGIGG. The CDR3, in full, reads CSVGQGIGGYTF.